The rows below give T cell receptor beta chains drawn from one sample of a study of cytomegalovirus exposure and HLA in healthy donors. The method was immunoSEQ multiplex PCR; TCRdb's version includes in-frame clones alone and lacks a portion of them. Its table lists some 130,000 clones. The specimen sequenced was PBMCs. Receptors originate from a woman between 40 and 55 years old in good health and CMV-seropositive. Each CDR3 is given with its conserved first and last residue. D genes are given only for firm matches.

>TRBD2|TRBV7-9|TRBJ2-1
TGTGCCAGCAGCTTCCTAACTAGCGGGAGGGCCGGGGAGCAGTTCTTC
CASSFLTSGRAGEQFF
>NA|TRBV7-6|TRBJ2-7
TGTGCCAGCAGCCAACTCAGACAGACCTACTCCTACGAGCAGTACTTC
CASSQLRQTYSYEQYF
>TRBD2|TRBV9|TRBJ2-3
TGTGCCAGCAGCGTGGAGCCGAGCCTAGCGGGGGACACAGATACGCAGTATTTT
CASSVEPSLAGDTDTQYF
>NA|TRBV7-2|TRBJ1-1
TGTGCCAGCAGCTTATTGACAGGTGAAGCTTTCTTT
CASSLLTGEAFF
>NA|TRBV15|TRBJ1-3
TGTGCCACCAGCAGAGATCCACGGGGGGACACCATATATTTT
CATSRDPRGDTIYF
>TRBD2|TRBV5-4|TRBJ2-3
TGTGCCAGCAGCCTAGGACTAGCGGGAGGGCCCACAGATACGCAGTATTTT
CASSLGLAGGPTDTQYF
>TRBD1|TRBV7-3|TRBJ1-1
TGTGCCAGCAGCCCGGGACAGGGGAACACTGAAGCTTTCTTT
CASSPGQGNTEAFF
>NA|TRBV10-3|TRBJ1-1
TGTGCCATCAGTGCGGACAGTGGGACTGAAGCTTTCTTT
CAISADSGTEAFF
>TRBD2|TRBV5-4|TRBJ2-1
TGTGCCAGCAGCCCGAGGACTAGCAATGAGCAGTTCTTC
CASSPRTSNEQFF
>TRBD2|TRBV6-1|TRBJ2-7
TGTGCCAGCATCCGGACTAGCGGCTACGAGCAGTACTTC
CASIRTSGYEQYF
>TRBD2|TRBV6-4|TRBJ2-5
TGTGCCAGCAGCCTTTCCGGGACTAATCTGCAAGAGACCCAGTACTTC
CASSLSGTNLQETQYF
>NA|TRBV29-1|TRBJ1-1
TGCAGCTTTTTGGACGGGACAATGAACACTGAAGCTTTCTTT
CSFLDGTMNTEAFF
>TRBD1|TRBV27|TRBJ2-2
TGTGCCAGCAGTTTACTGACAGGGACCGCCGGGGAGCTGTTTTTT
CASSLLTGTAGELFF
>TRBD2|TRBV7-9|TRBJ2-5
TGTGCCAGCAGCTTAGCTGGGGGGGGAGAGACCCAGTACTTC
CASSLAGGGETQYF
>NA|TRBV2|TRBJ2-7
TGTGCCAGCAGTCGCGAGACCGCGGACTTC
CASSRETADF
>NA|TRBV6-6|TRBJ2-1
TGTGCCAGCAGAGAACAGACGTACAATGAGCAGTTCTTC
CASREQTYNEQFF
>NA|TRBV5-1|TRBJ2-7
TGCGCCAGCAGCTTGGGTCAGAACTACGAGCAGTACTTC
CASSLGQNYEQYF
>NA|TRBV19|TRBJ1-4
TGTGCCAGTAGTATAGCAGTTGCAACTAATGAAAAACTGTTTTTT
CASSIAVATNEKLFF
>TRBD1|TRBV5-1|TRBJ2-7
TGCGCCAGCAGCTTGGCAGGGGACAGGGTCAACGAGCAGTACTTC
CASSLAGDRVNEQYF
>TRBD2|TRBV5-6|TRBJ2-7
TGTGCCAGCAGCCCCAGCGGGAGGCTATACGAGCAGTACTTC
CASSPSGRLYEQYF
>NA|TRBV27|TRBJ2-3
TGTGCCAGCAGTTTTAATAGTTATACGCAGTATTTT
CASSFNSYTQYF
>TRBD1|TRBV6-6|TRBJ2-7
TGTGCCAGCGCACCAGGATTGGACAGGGGGGGCGAGCAGTACTTC
CASAPGLDRGGEQYF
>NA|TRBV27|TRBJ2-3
TGTGCCAGCAGTTTGGAGTTTCCCACAGATACGCAGTATTTT
CASSLEFPTDTQYF
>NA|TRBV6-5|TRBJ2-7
TGTGCCAGCAGTTACACCAGACAGGTCTTGGACGAGCAGTACTTC
CASSYTRQVLDEQYF
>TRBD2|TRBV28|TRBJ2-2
TGTGCCAGCACCTCGGGACTATACGAACACGGGGAGCTGTTTTTT
CASTSGLYEHGELFF
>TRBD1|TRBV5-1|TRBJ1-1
TGCGCCAGCAGCAAAACAGGGGCTCGGGACACTGAAGCTTTCTTT
CASSKTGARDTEAFF
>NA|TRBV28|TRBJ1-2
TGTGCCAGCAGCCTCTCAGGGGCCTATGGCTACACCTTC
CASSLSGAYGYTF
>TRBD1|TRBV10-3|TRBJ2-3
TGTGCCATCAGTGGGGGACAGGGGGGCACAGATACGCAGTATTTT
CAISGGQGGTDTQYF
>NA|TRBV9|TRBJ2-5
TGTGCCAGCAGCCCTCAACCCCGGGGGCAAGAGACCCAGTACTTC
CASSPQPRGQETQYF